This T cell receptor beta chain was captured by sequencing in a study of shared clonotypes between healthy human individuals. Broader study findings: Against clonotypes common to all four donors, non-shared ones had lower generation probabilities.

The length of the CDR3 is 15 residues. Losses at the gene ends were 4 bases for V and 5 bases for J; bases not matched to a gene: 8. Germline assignment: CDR1 SGDLS and CDR2 YYNGEE. With regard to this clone: Its specificity is not known.

Healthy adults negative for HIV, lacking recent acute infections or vaccinations, served as donors. The donors, all of them Caucasian adults, lived in Nashville, Tennessee. Sorted-subset replicate PCR reactions were performed with about 210 ng DNA, corresponding to tens of thousands of T cell genomes. The repertoire was sequenced with immunoSEQ multiplex PCR; TCRdb's copy has only in-frame clones and lacks some. The repertoire has 650,000 to 800,000 clones, 55% to 75% of them found once; the top ten carry around 1.8%. The origin of this receptor is a young woman in good health. The rearrangement joins TRBV9 to TRBJ2-1; 8 nucleotides match TRBD2. The sequenced material came from memory CD4+ T cells sorted from blood. This sample's subset: CD45RA-negative fraction. This CDR3 is CASSKSGSYHNEQFF. The CDR3 DNA is TGTGCCAGCAGCAAGAGCGGGAGCTACCACAATGAGCAGTTCTTC.